The next 14 T cell receptor beta chains were all read from a single sample in a study of shared clonotypes between healthy human individuals. The naive CD8 fraction comprised CD45RO-negative cells positively selected for CCR7 and excluded terminally differentiated effector memory CD45RA+ cells. The repertoire was sequenced with immunoSEQ multiplex PCR; TCRdb's copy has only in-frame clones and lacks some. The sample shows roughly 2.1 million clones, 85% to 95% of them seen only once. Sequencing used naive CD8+ T cells from PBMCs. The receptors stem from a man aged 18-30 years in good health. Some clones in this sample may be carry-over from other donors' samples.

J is TRBJ2-2 and V is TRBV19, with D unresolved. Trimming cost V 6 bases and J 6 bases, with 11 bases left between them. Germline CDR1 reads LNHDA; CDR2 reads SQIVND (reference sequence). The CDR3 is 13 residues long. The CDR3 here is CASSGEGSGELFF. The CDR3, as DNA: TGTGCCAGTAGCGGCGAAGGGTCCGGGGAGCTGTTTTTT.

The chain carries TRBV10-3 and TRBJ2-6; 7 nucleotides line up with TRBD1. The CDR3 extends over 19 amino acids. J was trimmed by 4 bases and V by 4 bases; bases with no gene match: 16. Germline V lookup: CDR1 ENHRY, CDR2 SYGVKD. CDR3 sequence reads: CAISALRGRNWTGANVLTF. Here the CDR3 DNA reads TGTGCCATCAGTGCTTTGAGGGGGCGGAACTGGACAGGGGCCAACGTCCTGACTTTC.

This rearrangement joins TRBV7-8 to TRBJ2-1; a possible D gene is TRBD2 (5 bases). The V and J ends lost 5 bases and 9 bases respectively, with 11 bases between them. The CDR3 is made up of 12 amino acids. Germline values: CDR1 SGHVS, CDR2 FQNEAQ. CDR3 in DNA: TGTGCCAGCAGCCCAACCGGGGTTGAGCAGTTCTTC. Amino acid sequence: CASSPTGVEQFF.

The chain couples TRBV28 to TRBJ2-4, with 7 positions matching TRBD1. Per germline, CDR1 MDHEN and CDR2 SYDVKM. With 5 bases clipped from V and 4 bases from J, the junction kept 5 bases outside the gene matches. The CDR3 loop spans 14 amino acids. The CDR3 nucleotides are TGTGCCAGCAGTCCGTACAGGGGTAAAAACATTCAGTACTTC. Encoded protein: CASSPYRGKNIQYF.

V gene TRBV27 combines with J gene TRBJ2-1, with 13 nucleotides matching TRBD2. V dropped 5 bases and J dropped 7; count of bases not matched to a gene: 14. Germline CDR1 MNHEY, CDR2 SMNVEV (reference sequence). The CDR3 loop spans 18 amino acids. This chain's CDR3 is CASSRDTLAGGPGNEQFF. The CDR3 coding sequence is TGTGCCAGCAGTCGCGACACACTAGCGGGAGGGCCGGGAAATGAGCAGTTCTTC.

The rearrangement links TRBV7-9 to TRBJ2-7, with D perhaps given as TRBD1 or TRBD2 (6 bases each). The CDR3 totals 16 residues. In germline, CDR1 is SEHNR, CDR2 FQNEAQ (reference sequence). V was cut by 3 bases and J by 5 bases, with 20 bases left in between. The CDR3 loop reads CASSLAPPPGEDEQYF. DNA for the CDR3: TGTGCCAGCAGCTTGGCCCCGCCCCCAGGGGAGGACGAGCAGTACTTC.

In this sample, this clone turned up once. The chain recombines TRBV5-1 with TRBJ1-4; perhaps TRBD1 as D (6 bases). The CDR3 contains 16 residues. Between the trimmed V and J ends, which lost 2 bases and 4 bases, there was a span of 15 bases. Germline CDR1 and CDR2: SGHRS and YFSETQ. Here the CDR3 reads CASSFKTGTINEKLFF. The CDR3 region has the DNA TGCGCCAGCAGCTTTAAAACAGGGACGATTAATGAAAAACTGTTTTTT.

The sample holds one count of this clone. The same CDR3 is also encoded by other DNA sequences in this sample. The chain couples TRBV27 to TRBJ2-7; 7 nucleotides line up with TRBD1. Germline V gene sequence: CDR1 MNHEY, CDR2 SMNVEV (reference sequence). Trimming took 6 bases from V and 3 from J; bases not matched to a gene: 2. The CDR3 extends over 12 amino acids. CDR3 sequence (DNA): TGTGCCAGCAGCTCAGGGGGCTACGAGCAGTACTTC. This codes for CASSSGGYEQYF.

This chain joins TRBV28 and TRBJ2-7, with 9 bases matching TRBD2. This CDR3 has 16 residues. V was clipped by 6 bases and J by 4 bases; unmatched bases: 13. Germline CDR1 MDHEN, CDR2 SYDVKM. CDR3 nucleotides: TGTGCCAGCAGACCTGGCGGGAGGGCCCTGGGGTACGAGCAGTACTTC. Translating gives CASRPGGRALGYEQYF.

The chain employs TRBV28 and TRBJ2-7; 8 nucleotides align to TRBD1. V lost 4 bases to trimming and J lost 4 bases; unmatched junction nucleotides: 12. CDR3 length: 16 residues. The germline gives CDR1 MDHEN, CDR2 SYDVKM. CDR3 amino acids: CASSSTPGGAVYEQYF. CDR3 nucleotides: TGTGCCAGCAGTTCCACCCCAGGGGGCGCCGTGTACGAGCAGTACTTC.

The CDR3 is CASTGLAGPGWITDTQYF. The CDR3 coding sequence is TGTGCCAGCACGGGACTAGCGGGACCCGGGTGGATCACAGATACGCAGTATTTT. The rearrangement links TRBV27 to TRBJ2-3; 13 nucleotides align to TRBD2. This CDR3 comprises 18 residues. V was clipped by 7 bases and J by 2 bases; unmatched bases: 12. Germline V lookup: CDR1 MNHEY, CDR2 SMNVEV (reference sequence).

The rearrangement joins TRBV6-5 to TRBJ2-7; 7 nucleotides line up with TRBD1. The CDR3 is 16 residues long. Germline CDR1 reads MNHEY; CDR2 reads SVGAGI. V trimming: 2 bases; J trimming: 6 bases; junction bases outside the gene matches: 13. The CDR3 region is CASSYRAAEGGFEQYF. Here the CDR3 DNA reads TGTGCCAGCAGTTACCGGGCAGCCGAAGGGGGCTTCGAGCAGTACTTC.

This clone was observed a single time. The chain employs TRBV7-2 and TRBJ2-7; 12 bases are shared with TRBD1. The V segment lost 4 bases and the J segment 5 bases; nucleotides outside the gene matches: 6. CDR3 length: 15 residues. Per the germline V gene, CDR1 is SGHTA and CDR2 is FQGNSA. The CDR3 bases are TGTGCCAGCAGCTACGGGACAGGGGGCCCCCACGAGCAGTACTTC. Translated, it gives CASSYGTGGPHEQYF.

A remark on this clone: No conserved phenylalanine or tryptophan is present at the end of the CDR3, so a read error is the likely explanation. The DNA is omitted, as the CDR3 cannot be located on it reliably, and the CDR3 follows TCRdb's listing. V gene TRBV2 combines with J gene TRBJ2-7; TRBD1 was called by the table and not checked on the DNA. The CDR3 length is 14 residues, termini included. Germline CDR1 SNHLY, CDR2 FYNNEI. The CDR3 here is CASSEDGADDRLPL.